These T cell receptor beta chains were read from a single sample in a study of blood T cell repertoires in COVID-19. The method was immunoSEQ multiplex PCR; TCRdb's version includes in-frame clones alone and lacks a portion of them. The sample lists 200,000 to 250,000 clones, about 84% occurring once. Input material: PBMCs or T cells enriched from blood (not recorded which). The origin of the receptors is a man in his sixties who had recovered from COVID-19. Each CDR3 is given with its conserved first and last residue. The order of the fields is clone size, J gene, D gene, V gene, CDR3 length, CDR3 DNA, CDR3 protein. The D gene is left open where the match is weak. Expanded clones are given a class, and other clones once, few, many or no size at all.

clone_size: few; j_call: TRBJ2-7; d_call: TRBD1; v_call: TRBV27; cdr3_length: 20; cdr3_nt: TGTGCCAGCAGTTTATCCTCCCCACTAGCCGGGACAGGGACGTTCTACGAGCAGTACTTC; cdr3_aa: CASSLSSPLAGTGTFYEQYF
clone_size: NA; j_call: TRBJ1-1; d_call: NA; v_call: TRBV2; cdr3_length: 12; cdr3_nt: TGTGCCAGCGGACAGCAGGTCCCTGAAGCTTTCTTT; cdr3_aa: CASGQQVPEAFF
clone_size: NA; j_call: TRBJ1-2; d_call: NA; v_call: TRBV9; cdr3_length: 14; cdr3_nt: TGTGCCAGCACCGTGGGGGGAGCCGGCAGTGGCTACACCTTC; cdr3_aa: CASTVGGAGSGYTF
clone_size: NA; j_call: TRBJ2-2; d_call: TRBD2; v_call: TRBV2; cdr3_length: 17; cdr3_nt: TGTGCCAGCAGCCGACTAGCGGGGGGGCGTTCCACCGGGGAGCTGTTTTTT; cdr3_aa: CASSRLAGGRSTGELFF
clone_size: NA; j_call: TRBJ2-3; d_call: TRBD2; v_call: TRBV2; cdr3_length: 14; cdr3_nt: TGTGCCAGCAGTGGGACTAGCGGCGCAAATACGCAGTATTTT; cdr3_aa: CASSGTSGANTQYF
clone_size: once; j_call: TRBJ2-7; d_call: NA; v_call: TRBV2; cdr3_length: 13; cdr3_nt: TGTGCCACCGGTCAGACAGGCTCCTACGAGCAGTACTTC; cdr3_aa: CATGQTGSYEQYF
clone_size: NA; j_call: TRBJ1-1; d_call: TRBD1; v_call: TRBV2; cdr3_length: 14; cdr3_nt: TGTGCCAGCAGTGTGACAGGGGAGTGGACTGAAGCTTTCTTT; cdr3_aa: CASSVTGEWTEAFF
clone_size: NA; j_call: TRBJ2-1; d_call: NA; v_call: TRBV4-3; cdr3_length: 15; cdr3_nt: TGCGCCAGCAGCCAAGAACGGGGGGCTTTCAATGAGCAGTTCTTC; cdr3_aa: CASSQERGAFNEQFF
clone_size: few; j_call: TRBJ1-2; d_call: TRBD1; v_call: TRBV29-1; cdr3_length: 14; cdr3_nt: TGCAGCGTTGAAGATGGGCAGGGGGTTCGGGGCTACACCTTC; cdr3_aa: CSVEDGQGVRGYTF
clone_size: NA; j_call: TRBJ1-2; d_call: TRBD1; v_call: TRBV4-2; cdr3_length: 14; cdr3_nt: TGTGCCAGCAGCAGACTCGACAGGGGATATGGCTACACCTTC; cdr3_aa: CASSRLDRGYGYTF
clone_size: NA; j_call: TRBJ1-1; d_call: NA; v_call: TRBV14; cdr3_length: 17; cdr3_nt: TGTGCCAGCAGCCATACCCTCACCAGAGGAATGAACACTGAAGCTTTCTTT; cdr3_aa: CASSHTLTRGMNTEAFF
clone_size: NA; j_call: TRBJ2-1; d_call: TRBD2; v_call: TRBV9; cdr3_length: 15; cdr3_nt: TGTGCCAGCAGCGTAGTCGGGACTAGCATCTATGAGCAGTTCTTC; cdr3_aa: CASSVVGTSIYEQFF
clone_size: NA; j_call: TRBJ1-5; d_call: NA; v_call: TRBV7-8; cdr3_length: 15; cdr3_nt: TGTGCCAGCAGCTTATCTGTACAGGTGGGTCAGCCCCAGCATTTT; cdr3_aa: CASSLSVQVGQPQHF
clone_size: NA; j_call: TRBJ2-1; d_call: NA; v_call: TRBV7-2; cdr3_length: 12; cdr3_nt: TGTGCCAGCAGCTTAGACGCGGTTGAGCAGTTCTTC; cdr3_aa: CASSLDAVEQFF
clone_size: once; j_call: TRBJ2-3; d_call: TRBD1; v_call: TRBV20-1; cdr3_length: 14; cdr3_nt: TGCAGTGCTAGTAAACAGGGGGCCACAGATACGCAGTATTTT; cdr3_aa: CSASKQGATDTQYF
clone_size: NA; j_call: TRBJ1-4; d_call: NA; v_call: TRBV6-6; cdr3_length: 15; cdr3_nt: TGTGCCAGCAGTTACGCGGGGGCAGGTTATGAAAAACTGTTTTTT; cdr3_aa: CASSYAGAGYEKLFF
clone_size: NA; j_call: TRBJ2-7; d_call: TRBD1; v_call: TRBV19; cdr3_length: 15; cdr3_nt: TGTGCCAGTAGTATAGCGGGACAGGGGATTGGCGAGCAGTACTTC; cdr3_aa: CASSIAGQGIGEQYF
clone_size: NA; j_call: TRBJ1-2; d_call: NA; v_call: TRBV7-9; cdr3_length: 15; cdr3_nt: TGTGCCAGCAGCCTTCCGGGACTGCATATCTATGGCTACACCTTC; cdr3_aa: CASSLPGLHIYGYTF
clone_size: NA; j_call: TRBJ2-1; d_call: NA; v_call: TRBV7-2; cdr3_length: 14; cdr3_nt: TGTGCCAGCCACTTCTCGGGCAGGGACAATGAGCAGTTCTTC; cdr3_aa: CASHFSGRDNEQFF
clone_size: NA; j_call: TRBJ2-1; d_call: NA; v_call: TRBV24-1; cdr3_length: 13; cdr3_nt: TGTGCCACCAGTGATTTGCCGGGTATTGAGCAGTTCTTC; cdr3_aa: CATSDLPGIEQFF
clone_size: NA; j_call: TRBJ1-3; d_call: NA; v_call: TRBV7-9; cdr3_length: 14; cdr3_nt: TGTGCCAGCAGCTCGACAGGCTCTGGAAACACCATATATTTT; cdr3_aa: CASSSTGSGNTIYF
clone_size: once; j_call: TRBJ2-4; d_call: TRBD2; v_call: TRBV7-2; cdr3_length: 15; cdr3_nt: TGTGCCAGCAGCCTTAGCGGGGGGGCCAAAAACATTCAGTACTTC; cdr3_aa: CASSLSGGAKNIQYF
clone_size: NA; j_call: TRBJ2-2; d_call: TRBD2; v_call: TRBV12-5; cdr3_length: 17; cdr3_nt: TGTGCTAGTGGTCAGATTATTTCGCGGGGGTACACCGGGGAGCTGTTTTTT; cdr3_aa: CASGQIISRGYTGELFF
clone_size: NA; j_call: TRBJ2-4; d_call: TRBD1; v_call: TRBV6-2/TRBV6-3; cdr3_length: 18; cdr3_nt: TGTGCCAGCAGCAAACCGAACAGGGCAGGGGGCCAGCCGAACATTCAGTACTTC; cdr3_aa: CASSKPNRAGGQPNIQYF
clone_size: NA; j_call: TRBJ1-3; d_call: NA; v_call: TRBV2; cdr3_length: 16; cdr3_nt: TGTGCCAGCAGTTCCCAGGGGATATTGGCTGGAAACACCATATATTTT; cdr3_aa: CASSSQGILAGNTIYF
clone_size: NA; j_call: TRBJ1-1; d_call: TRBD1; v_call: TRBV5-4; cdr3_length: 17; cdr3_nt: TGTGCCAGCAGCGTGGACAGGGGGCAAATATCGTCCACTGAAGCTTTCTTT; cdr3_aa: CASSVDRGQISSTEAFF
clone_size: few; j_call: TRBJ2-7; d_call: NA; v_call: TRBV11-2; cdr3_length: 16; cdr3_nt: TGTGCCAGCAGCGACCAGGGGTCCCGGAGCTCCTACGAGCAGTACTTC; cdr3_aa: CASSDQGSRSSYEQYF
clone_size: NA; j_call: TRBJ2-1; d_call: TRBD2; v_call: TRBV13; cdr3_length: 15; cdr3_nt: TGTGCCAGCAGCTCCGCTAGCGGGGGTTTTAATGAGCAGTTCTTC; cdr3_aa: CASSSASGGFNEQFF
clone_size: NA; j_call: TRBJ2-6; d_call: TRBD1; v_call: TRBV19; cdr3_length: 17; cdr3_nt: TGTGCCAGTAGTTTCCTCAGGGGGCAGGCTGGGGCCAACGTCCTGACTTTC; cdr3_aa: CASSFLRGQAGANVLTF
clone_size: NA; j_call: TRBJ2-3; d_call: TRBD1; v_call: TRBV10-1; cdr3_length: 15; cdr3_nt: TGCGCCAGCAGTGAAGGGACAGGGGGTGCAGATACGCAGTATTTT; cdr3_aa: CASSEGTGGADTQYF
clone_size: NA; j_call: TRBJ2-7; d_call: NA; v_call: TRBV4-3; cdr3_length: 14; cdr3_nt: TGCGCCAGCAGCCTTTCGACAGGACCCTACGAGCAGTACTTC; cdr3_aa: CASSLSTGPYEQYF
clone_size: NA; j_call: TRBJ1-1; d_call: NA; v_call: TRBV5-1; cdr3_length: 15; cdr3_nt: TGCGCCAGCAGCTTGGCCCAGCCAGGGGACACTGAAGCTTTCTTT; cdr3_aa: CASSLAQPGDTEAFF
clone_size: few; j_call: TRBJ2-3; d_call: TRBD1; v_call: TRBV7-3; cdr3_length: 13; cdr3_nt: TGTGCCAGCAGCATGACAGGGCCGGATACGCAGTATTTT; cdr3_aa: CASSMTGPDTQYF
clone_size: NA; j_call: TRBJ2-7; d_call: NA; v_call: TRBV7-2; cdr3_length: 11; cdr3_nt: TGTGCCAGCAGCCCCAGCTACGAGCAGTACTTC; cdr3_aa: CASSPSYEQYF
clone_size: NA; j_call: TRBJ1-6; d_call: TRBD1; v_call: TRBV4-3; cdr3_length: 17; cdr3_nt: TGCGCCAGCAGCCAAGCCGCTGGACAGGCCGAAATTTCACCCCTCCACTTT; cdr3_aa: CASSQAAGQAEISPLHF
clone_size: NA; j_call: TRBJ1-2; d_call: TRBD1; v_call: TRBV24-1; cdr3_length: 14; cdr3_nt: TGTGCCACCAGTGATTTCCGACAGGGCTATGGCTACACCTTC; cdr3_aa: CATSDFRQGYGYTF
clone_size: few; j_call: TRBJ1-1; d_call: NA; v_call: TRBV7-2; cdr3_length: 12; cdr3_nt: TGTGCCAGCAGCTTACGGACTTCTGAAGCTTTCTTT; cdr3_aa: CASSLRTSEAFF
clone_size: NA; j_call: TRBJ2-1; d_call: NA; v_call: TRBV11-2; cdr3_length: 14; cdr3_nt: TGTGCCAGCAGCCCTACCACAGGTTACAATGAGCAGTTCTTC; cdr3_aa: CASSPTTGYNEQFF
clone_size: NA; j_call: TRBJ1-6; d_call: TRBD1; v_call: TRBV19; cdr3_length: 15; cdr3_nt: TGTGCCAGTAGGGACAGGGACTCGTTCGGGTCACCCCTCCACTTT; cdr3_aa: CASRDRDSFGSPLHF
clone_size: NA; j_call: TRBJ1-2; d_call: NA; v_call: TRBV9; cdr3_length: 13; cdr3_nt: TGTGCCAGCAGCGGACTCAGGGCCGGCGGCTACACCTTC; cdr3_aa: CASSGLRAGGYTF
clone_size: NA; j_call: TRBJ1-1; d_call: NA; v_call: TRBV29-1; cdr3_length: 11; cdr3_nt: TGCAGCGTCACGGGGGACACTGAAGCTTTCTTT; cdr3_aa: CSVTGDTEAFF
clone_size: NA; j_call: TRBJ1-1; d_call: NA; v_call: TRBV7-2; cdr3_length: 14; cdr3_nt: TGTGCCAGCAGCGCCTACAGGGATGGCACTGAAGCTTTCTTT; cdr3_aa: CASSAYRDGTEAFF
clone_size: NA; j_call: TRBJ2-6; d_call: NA; v_call: TRBV2; cdr3_length: 14; cdr3_nt: TGTGCCAGCATCCGGGAATCTGGGGCCAACGTCCTGACTTTC; cdr3_aa: CASIRESGANVLTF
clone_size: NA; j_call: TRBJ1-1; d_call: NA; v_call: TRBV12-3/TRBV12-4; cdr3_length: 12; cdr3_nt: TGTGCCAGTGGCCGGGAGCGGGGGGAGGCTTTCTTT; cdr3_aa: CASGRERGEAFF
clone_size: NA; j_call: TRBJ1-2; d_call: TRBD1; v_call: TRBV4-3; cdr3_length: 14; cdr3_nt: TGCGCCAGCAGCCAAGGGACAGGGGACTATGGCTACACCTTC; cdr3_aa: CASSQGTGDYGYTF
clone_size: once; j_call: TRBJ1-2; d_call: TRBD1; v_call: TRBV2; cdr3_length: 15; cdr3_nt: TGTGCCAGCAGGGAACTTACAGGGGTAAACTATGGCTACACCTTC; cdr3_aa: CASRELTGVNYGYTF
clone_size: NA; j_call: TRBJ2-7; d_call: NA; v_call: TRBV7-8; cdr3_length: 15; cdr3_nt: TGTGCCAGCAGCATGCCGGACAGTCCTTTCTACGAGCAGTACTTC; cdr3_aa: CASSMPDSPFYEQYF
clone_size: NA; j_call: TRBJ2-7; d_call: TRBD2; v_call: TRBV5-1; cdr3_length: 16; cdr3_nt: TGCGCCAGCAGCTTGGGACTAGCGGGGGAGTCCTACGAGCAGTACTTC; cdr3_aa: CASSLGLAGESYEQYF
clone_size: NA; j_call: TRBJ2-5; d_call: TRBD1; v_call: TRBV11-2; cdr3_length: 15; cdr3_nt: TGTGCCAGCAGCTTAGATCCAGGGGGCGGCGAGACCCAGTACTTC; cdr3_aa: CASSLDPGGGETQYF
clone_size: once; j_call: TRBJ1-5; d_call: NA; v_call: TRBV7-2; cdr3_length: 16; cdr3_nt: TGTGCCAGCAGTCCGACAGGATCCTTAAGCAATCAGCCCCAGCATTTT; cdr3_aa: CASSPTGSLSNQPQHF
clone_size: NA; j_call: TRBJ1-2; d_call: TRBD1; v_call: TRBV5-1; cdr3_length: 17; cdr3_nt: TGCGCCAGCAGGCCGAGGGGGCGCGGCCCCGTCGTCTATGGCTACACCTTC; cdr3_aa: CASRPRGRGPVVYGYTF
clone_size: NA; j_call: TRBJ1-6; d_call: NA; v_call: TRBV15; cdr3_length: 13; cdr3_nt: TGTGCCACCAGCACGGTGGGGGGATCACCCCTCCACTTT; cdr3_aa: CATSTVGGSPLHF